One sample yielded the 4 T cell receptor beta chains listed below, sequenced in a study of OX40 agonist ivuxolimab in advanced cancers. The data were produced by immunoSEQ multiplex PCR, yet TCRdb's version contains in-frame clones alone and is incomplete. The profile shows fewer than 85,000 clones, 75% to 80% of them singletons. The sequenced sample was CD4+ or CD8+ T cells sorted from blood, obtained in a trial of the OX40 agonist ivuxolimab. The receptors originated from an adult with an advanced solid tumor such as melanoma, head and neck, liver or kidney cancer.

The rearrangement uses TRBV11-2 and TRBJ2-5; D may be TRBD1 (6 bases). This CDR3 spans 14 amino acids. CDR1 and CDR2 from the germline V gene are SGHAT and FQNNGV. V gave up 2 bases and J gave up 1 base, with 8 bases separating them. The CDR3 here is CASSLSGAQETQYF. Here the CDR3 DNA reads TGTGCCAGCAGCTTATCAGGGGCCCAAGAGACCCAGTACTTC.

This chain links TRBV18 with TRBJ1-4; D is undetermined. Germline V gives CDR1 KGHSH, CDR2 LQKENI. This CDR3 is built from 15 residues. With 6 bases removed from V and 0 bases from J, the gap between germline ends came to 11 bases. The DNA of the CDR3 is TGTGCCAGCTCGCGGACGGTTGCAACTAATGAAAAACTGTTTTTT. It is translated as CASSRTVATNEKLFF.

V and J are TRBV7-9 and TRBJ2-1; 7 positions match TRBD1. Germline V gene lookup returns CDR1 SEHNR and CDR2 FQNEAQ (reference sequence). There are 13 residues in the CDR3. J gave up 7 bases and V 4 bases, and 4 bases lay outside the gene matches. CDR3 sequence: CASSSPRGNEQFF. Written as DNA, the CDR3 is TGTGCCAGCAGCTCCCCCAGGGGGAATGAGCAGTTCTTC.

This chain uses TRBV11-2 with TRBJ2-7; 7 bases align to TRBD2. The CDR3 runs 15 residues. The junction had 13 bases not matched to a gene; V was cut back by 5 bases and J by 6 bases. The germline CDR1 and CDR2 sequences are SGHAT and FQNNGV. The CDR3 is CASSPLREPSLEQYF. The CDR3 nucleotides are TGTGCCAGCAGCCCCCTGCGGGAGCCTTCTCTCGAGCAGTACTTC.